This T cell receptor beta chain was captured in a study of blood T cell repertoires in COVID-19. Study details: Acute and convalescent COVID-19 samples came from the United States, Italy and Spain. T cells, B-cell-depleted T cells, or PBMCs provided the cDNA or gDNA that served as material.

V was trimmed by 0 bases and J by 4 bases, leaving 10 bases between them. The CDR3 is 14 amino acids. The germline CDR1 and CDR2 sequences are SGHRS and YFSETQ. Profiling relied on immunoSEQ multiplex PCR, and the TCRdb table lists in-frame clones only, not all of them. Of around 270,000 clones in the sample, 80% to 90% were seen once. Sample: peripheral blood. The TCR sequence derives from a man in his 60s with acute or convalescent COVID-19. The chain couples TRBV5-1 to TRBJ1-2; D is unresolved. The CDR3 sequence: CASSLAPPSYGYTF. For the CDR3, the DNA is TGCGCCAGCAGCTTGGCTCCGCCTAGCTATGGCTACACCTTC.